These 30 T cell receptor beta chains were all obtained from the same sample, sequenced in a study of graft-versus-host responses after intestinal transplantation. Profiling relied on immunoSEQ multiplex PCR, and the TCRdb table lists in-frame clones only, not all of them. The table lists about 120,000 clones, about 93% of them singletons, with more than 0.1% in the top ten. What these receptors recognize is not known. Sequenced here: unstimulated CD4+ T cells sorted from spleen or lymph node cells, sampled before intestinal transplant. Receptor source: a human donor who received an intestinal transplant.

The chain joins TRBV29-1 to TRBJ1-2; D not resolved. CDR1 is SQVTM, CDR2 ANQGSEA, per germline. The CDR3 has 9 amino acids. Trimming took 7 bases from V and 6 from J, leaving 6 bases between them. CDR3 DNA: TGCAGCGCCCCAGATGGCTACACCTTC. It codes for CSAPDGYTF.

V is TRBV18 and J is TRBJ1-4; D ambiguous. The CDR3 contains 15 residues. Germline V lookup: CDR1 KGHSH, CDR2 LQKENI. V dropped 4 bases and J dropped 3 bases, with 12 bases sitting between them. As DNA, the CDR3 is TGTGCCAGCTCACGGACGGATCTATCTAATGAAAAACTGTTTTTT. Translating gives CASSRTDLSNEKLFF.

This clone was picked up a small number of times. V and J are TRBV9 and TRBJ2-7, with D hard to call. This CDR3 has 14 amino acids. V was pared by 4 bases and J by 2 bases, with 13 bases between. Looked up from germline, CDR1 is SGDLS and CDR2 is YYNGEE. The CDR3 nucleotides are TGTGCCAGCAGCCCCCGACTGGATCCCTACGAGCAGTACTTC. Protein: CASSPRLDPYEQYF.

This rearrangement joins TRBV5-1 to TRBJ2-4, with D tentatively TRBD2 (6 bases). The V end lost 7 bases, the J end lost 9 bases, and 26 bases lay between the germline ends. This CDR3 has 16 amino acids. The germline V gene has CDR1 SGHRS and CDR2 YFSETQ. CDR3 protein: CASQGRPGDPQSIQYF. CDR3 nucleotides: TGCGCCAGCCAGGGAAGGCCGGGAGACCCCCAGAGCATTCAGTACTTC.

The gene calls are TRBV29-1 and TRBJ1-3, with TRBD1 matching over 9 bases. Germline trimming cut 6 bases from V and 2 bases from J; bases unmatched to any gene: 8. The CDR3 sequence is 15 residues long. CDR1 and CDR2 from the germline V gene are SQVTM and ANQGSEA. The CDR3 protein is CSVGGQGQTGNTIYF. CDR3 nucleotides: TGCAGCGTGGGGGGACAGGGTCAAACTGGAAACACCATATATTTT.

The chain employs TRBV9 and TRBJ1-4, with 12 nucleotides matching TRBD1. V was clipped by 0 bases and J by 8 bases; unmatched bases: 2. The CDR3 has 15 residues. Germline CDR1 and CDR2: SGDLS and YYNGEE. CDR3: CASSVVGTGGEKLFF. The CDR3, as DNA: TGTGCCAGCAGCGTAGTCGGGACAGGGGGCGAAAAACTGTTTTTT.

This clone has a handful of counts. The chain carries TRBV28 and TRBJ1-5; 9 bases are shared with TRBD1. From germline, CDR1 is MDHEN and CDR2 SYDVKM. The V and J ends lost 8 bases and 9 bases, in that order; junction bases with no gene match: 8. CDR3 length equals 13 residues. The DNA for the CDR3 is TGTGCCAGCGGGGACAGGGCCAATGTGCCCCAGCATTTT. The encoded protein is CASGDRANVPQHF.

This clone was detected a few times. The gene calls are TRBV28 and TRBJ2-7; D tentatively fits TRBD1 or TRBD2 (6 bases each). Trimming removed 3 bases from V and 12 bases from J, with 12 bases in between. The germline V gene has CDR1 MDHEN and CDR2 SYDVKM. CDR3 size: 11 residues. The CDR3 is CASSLGGYRYF. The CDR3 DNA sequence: TGTGCCAGCAGTTTGGGGGGCTACCGGTACTTC.

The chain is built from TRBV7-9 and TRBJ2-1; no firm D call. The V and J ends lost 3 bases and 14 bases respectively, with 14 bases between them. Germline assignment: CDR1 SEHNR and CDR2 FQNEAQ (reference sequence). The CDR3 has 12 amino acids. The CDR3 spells CASSFAAINEFF. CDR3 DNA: TGTGCCAGCAGCTTTGCGGCAATAAATGAGTTCTTC.

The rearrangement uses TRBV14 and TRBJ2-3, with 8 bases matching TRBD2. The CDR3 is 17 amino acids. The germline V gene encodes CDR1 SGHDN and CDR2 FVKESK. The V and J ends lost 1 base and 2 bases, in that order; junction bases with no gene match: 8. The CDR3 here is CASSQGSAGEVTDTQYF. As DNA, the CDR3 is TGTGCCAGCAGCCAAGGTTCAGCGGGAGAGGTCACAGATACGCAGTATTTT.

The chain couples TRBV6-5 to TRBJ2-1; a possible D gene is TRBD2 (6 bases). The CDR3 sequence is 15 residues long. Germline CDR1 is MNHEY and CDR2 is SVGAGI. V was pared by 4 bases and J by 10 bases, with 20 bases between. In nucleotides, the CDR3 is TGTGCCAGCAGTTTCGCCCCCACACGGACTAAGGAGCAGTTCTTC. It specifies CASSFAPTRTKEQFF.

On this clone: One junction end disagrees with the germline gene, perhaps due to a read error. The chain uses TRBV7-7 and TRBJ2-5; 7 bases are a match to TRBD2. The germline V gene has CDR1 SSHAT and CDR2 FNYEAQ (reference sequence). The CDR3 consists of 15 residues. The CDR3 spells CASSRTFGGQETQYF. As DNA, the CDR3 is TGTGCTAGCAGCCGTACTTTCGGGGGGCAAGAGACCCAGTACTTC. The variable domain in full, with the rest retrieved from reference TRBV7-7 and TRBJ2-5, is GAGVSQSPRYKVTKRGQDVTLRCDPISSHATLYWYQQALGQGPEFLTYFNYEAQPDKSGLPSDRFSAERPEGSISTLTIQRTEQRDSAMYRCASSRTFGGQETQYFGPGTRLLVL.

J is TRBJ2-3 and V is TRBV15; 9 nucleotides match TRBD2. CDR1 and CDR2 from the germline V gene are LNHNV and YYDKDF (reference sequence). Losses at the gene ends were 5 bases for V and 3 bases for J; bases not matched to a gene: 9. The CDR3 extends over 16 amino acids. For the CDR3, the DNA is TGTGCCACCAGCTTTGGTAGCGGGAGCAGGACAGATACGCAGTATTTT. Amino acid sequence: CATSFGSGSRTDTQYF. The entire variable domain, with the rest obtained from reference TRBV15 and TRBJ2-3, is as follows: DAMVIQNPRYQVTQFGKPVTLSCSQTLNHNVMYWYQQKSSQAPKLLFHYYDKDFNNEADTPDNFQSRRPNTSFCFLDIRSPGLGDTAMYLCATSFGSGSRTDTQYFGPGTRLTVL.

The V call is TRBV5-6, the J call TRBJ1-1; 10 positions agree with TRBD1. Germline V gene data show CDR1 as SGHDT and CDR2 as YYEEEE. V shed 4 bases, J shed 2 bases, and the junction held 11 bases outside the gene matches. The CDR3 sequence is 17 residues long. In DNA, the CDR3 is TGTGCCAGCAGCCCAGTTCGACAGGGGGCCGTTAACACTGAAGCTTTCTTT. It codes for CASSPVRQGAVNTEAFF.

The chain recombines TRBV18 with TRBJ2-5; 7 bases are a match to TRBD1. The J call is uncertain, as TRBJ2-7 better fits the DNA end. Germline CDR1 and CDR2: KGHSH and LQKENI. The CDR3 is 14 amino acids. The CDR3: CASSPPAGGYEQYF. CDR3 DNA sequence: TGTGCCAGCTCACCTCCGGCAGGGGGCTACGAGCAGTACTTC.

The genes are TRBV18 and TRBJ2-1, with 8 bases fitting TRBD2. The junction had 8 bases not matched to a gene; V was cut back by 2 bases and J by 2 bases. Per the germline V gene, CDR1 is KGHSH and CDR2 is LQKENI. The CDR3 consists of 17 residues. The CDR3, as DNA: TGTGCCAGCTCACCATTGTCACTAGCGGAGACCTACAATGAGCAGTTCTTC. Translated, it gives CASSPLSLAETYNEQFF.

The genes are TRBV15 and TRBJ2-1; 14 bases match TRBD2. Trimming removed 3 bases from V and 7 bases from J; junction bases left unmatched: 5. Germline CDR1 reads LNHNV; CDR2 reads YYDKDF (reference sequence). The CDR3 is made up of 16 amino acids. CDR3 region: CATSSPRLAGGNEQFF. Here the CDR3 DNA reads TGTGCCACCAGCAGTCCAAGACTAGCGGGAGGGAATGAGCAGTTCTTC. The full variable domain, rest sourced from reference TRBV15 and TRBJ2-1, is DAMVIQNPRYQVTQFGKPVTLSCSQTLNHNVMYWYQQKSSQAPKLLFHYYDKDFNNEADTPDNFQSRRPNTSFCFLDIRSPGLGDTAMYLCATSSPRLAGGNEQFFGPGTRLTVL.

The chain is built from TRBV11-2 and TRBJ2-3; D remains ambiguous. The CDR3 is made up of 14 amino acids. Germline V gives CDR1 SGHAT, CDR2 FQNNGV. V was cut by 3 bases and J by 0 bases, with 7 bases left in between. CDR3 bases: TGTGCCAGCAGCTTTTTTACTAGCACAGATACGCAGTATTTT. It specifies CASSFFTSTDTQYF.

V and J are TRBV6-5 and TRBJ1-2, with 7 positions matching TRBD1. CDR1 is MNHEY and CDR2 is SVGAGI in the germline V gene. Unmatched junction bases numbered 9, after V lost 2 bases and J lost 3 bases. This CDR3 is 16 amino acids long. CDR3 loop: CASSYERQGKDYGYTF. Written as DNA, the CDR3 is TGTGCCAGCAGTTACGAGCGACAGGGCAAGGACTATGGCTACACCTTC.

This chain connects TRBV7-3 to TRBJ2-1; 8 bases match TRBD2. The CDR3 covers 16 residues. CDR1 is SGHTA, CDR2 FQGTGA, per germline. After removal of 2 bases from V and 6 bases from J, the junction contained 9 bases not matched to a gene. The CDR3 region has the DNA TGTGCCAGCAGCTTACGATCGACTAGCGTCCTCAATGAGCAGTTCTTC. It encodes CASSLRSTSVLNEQFF.

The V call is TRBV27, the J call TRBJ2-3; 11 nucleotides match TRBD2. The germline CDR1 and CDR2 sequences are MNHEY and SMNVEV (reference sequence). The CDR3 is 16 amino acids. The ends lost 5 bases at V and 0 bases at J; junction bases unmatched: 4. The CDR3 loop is CASSGRTSGSTDTQYF. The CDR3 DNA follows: TGTGCCAGCAGTGGCAGGACTAGCGGGAGCACAGATACGCAGTATTTT.

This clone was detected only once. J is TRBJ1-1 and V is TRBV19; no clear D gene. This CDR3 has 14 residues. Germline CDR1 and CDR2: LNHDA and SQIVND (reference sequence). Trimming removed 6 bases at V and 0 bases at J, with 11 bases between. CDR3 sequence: CASSYGVLNTEAFF. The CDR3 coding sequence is TGTGCCAGTAGCTACGGGGTCCTGAACACTGAAGCTTTCTTT.

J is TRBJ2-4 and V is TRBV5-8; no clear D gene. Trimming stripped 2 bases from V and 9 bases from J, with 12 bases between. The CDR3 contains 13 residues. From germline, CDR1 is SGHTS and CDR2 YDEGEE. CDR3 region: CASSLGPLGIQYF. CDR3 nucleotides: TGTGCCAGCAGCTTAGGGCCCTTGGGCATTCAGTACTTC.

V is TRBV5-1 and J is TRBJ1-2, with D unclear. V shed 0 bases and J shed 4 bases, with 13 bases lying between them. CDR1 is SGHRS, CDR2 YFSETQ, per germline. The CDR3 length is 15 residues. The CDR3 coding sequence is TGCGCCAGCAGCTTGGACGCCAGTGGATCCTATGGCTACACCTTC. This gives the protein CASSLDASGSYGYTF.

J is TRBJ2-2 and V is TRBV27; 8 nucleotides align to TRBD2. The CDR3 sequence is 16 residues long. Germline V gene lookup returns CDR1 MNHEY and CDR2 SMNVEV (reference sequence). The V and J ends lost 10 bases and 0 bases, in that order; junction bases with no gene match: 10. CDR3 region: CATSTPGLANTGELFF. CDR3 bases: TGTGCCACCTCAACTCCGGGACTAGCGAACACCGGGGAGCTGTTTTTT.

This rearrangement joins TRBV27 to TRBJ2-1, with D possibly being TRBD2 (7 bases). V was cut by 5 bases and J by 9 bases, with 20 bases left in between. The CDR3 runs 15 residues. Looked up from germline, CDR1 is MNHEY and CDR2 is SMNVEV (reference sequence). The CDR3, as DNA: TGTGCCAGCAGTCTATTAGGGGGAGGGCCGACTGAGCAGTTCTTC. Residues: CASSLLGGGPTEQFF.

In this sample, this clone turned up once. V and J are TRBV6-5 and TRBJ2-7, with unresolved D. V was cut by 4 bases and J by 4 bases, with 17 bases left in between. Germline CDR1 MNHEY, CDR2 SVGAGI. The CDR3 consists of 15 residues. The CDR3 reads CASSSGLTTLYEQYF. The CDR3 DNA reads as TGTGCCAGCAGTTCTGGGCTTACAACTCTTTACGAGCAGTACTTC.

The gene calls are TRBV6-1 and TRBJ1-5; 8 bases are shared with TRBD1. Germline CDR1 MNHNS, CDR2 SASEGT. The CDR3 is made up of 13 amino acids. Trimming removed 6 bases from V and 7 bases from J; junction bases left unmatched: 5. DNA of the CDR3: TGTGCCAGCAGCGGGGACAGGAGGCAGCCCCAGCATTTT. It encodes CASSGDRRQPQHF.

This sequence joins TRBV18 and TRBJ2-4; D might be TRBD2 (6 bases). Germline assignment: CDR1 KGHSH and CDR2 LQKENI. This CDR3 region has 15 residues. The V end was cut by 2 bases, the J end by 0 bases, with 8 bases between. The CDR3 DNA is TGTGCCAGCTCACCAGGGGGACTAGCCAAAAACATTCAGTACTTC. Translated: CASSPGGLAKNIQYF.

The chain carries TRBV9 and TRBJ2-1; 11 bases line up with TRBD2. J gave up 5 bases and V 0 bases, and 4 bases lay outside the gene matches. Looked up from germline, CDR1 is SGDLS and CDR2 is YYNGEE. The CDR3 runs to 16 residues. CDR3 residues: CASSVGGLAGDNEQFF. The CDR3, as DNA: TGTGCCAGCAGCGTAGGCGGACTAGCGGGCGACAATGAGCAGTTCTTC.